Listed below are T cell receptor beta chains from one sample, sequenced in a study of blood T cell repertoires in COVID-19. Clones were sequenced by immunoSEQ multiplex PCR, and TCRdb holds only the in-frame ones, with some missing. Here the sample spans fewer than 250,000 clones, about 82% being singletons. The sample comprised PBMCs or T cells enriched from blood (not recorded which). These receptors were taken from a woman in her 50s with acute COVID-19. CDR3s include the opening cysteine and the closing phenylalanine or tryptophan. A D gene is named only where the DNA matches it firmly. Clone size, where shown, is once, few, many, or a class for clones that have expanded.

CDR3 protein: CASSLTGGDSSYNEQFF
CDR3 DNA: TGTGCCAGCAGCTTAACGGGGGGAGACAGCTCCTACAATGAGCAGTTCTTC
D gene: -
J gene: TRBJ2-1
V gene: TRBV7-3
clone size: -

CDR3 protein: CASSPRRVMGDSPLHF
CDR3 DNA: TGTGCCAGCTCACCGAGGCGGGTCATGGGTGATTCACCCCTCCACTTT
D gene: -
J gene: TRBJ1-6
V gene: TRBV18
clone size: -

CDR3 protein: CASSTAGLAGAHLTDTQYF
CDR3 DNA: TGTGCCAGTAGTACCGCTGGACTAGCGGGGGCCCATCTCACAGATACGCAGTATTTT
D gene: TRBD2
J gene: TRBJ2-3
V gene: TRBV19
clone size: once

CDR3 protein: CASSDARGLDYGYTF
CDR3 DNA: TGTGCCAGCAGCGACGCAAGGGGTCTGGACTATGGCTACACCTTC
D gene: -
J gene: TRBJ1-2
V gene: TRBV9
clone size: -

CDR3 protein: CASSPDRSTEAFF
CDR3 DNA: TGTGCCAGCAGCCCGGACAGGAGCACTGAAGCTTTCTTT
D gene: TRBD1
J gene: TRBJ1-1
V gene: TRBV7-2
clone size: once

CDR3 protein: CASSPTGETQPQHF
CDR3 DNA: TGTGCCAGCTCACCTACAGGGGAGACTCAGCCCCAGCATTTT
D gene: TRBD1
J gene: TRBJ1-5
V gene: TRBV18
clone size: -

CDR3 protein: CAWSRAQGNTIYF
CDR3 DNA: TGTGCCTGGAGTCGTGCCCAGGGAAACACCATATATTTT
D gene: -
J gene: TRBJ1-3
V gene: TRBV30
clone size: -

CDR3 protein: CASSREGAGELFF
CDR3 DNA: TGTGCCAGTAGTAGGGAGGGGGCCGGGGAGCTGTTTTTT
D gene: -
J gene: TRBJ2-2
V gene: TRBV19
clone size: -

CDR3 protein: CASSLDRDPYGYTF
CDR3 DNA: TGTGCCAGCAGCTTGGACAGGGATCCGTATGGCTACACCTTC
D gene: -
J gene: TRBJ1-2
V gene: TRBV5-4
clone size: -

CDR3 protein: CASSPSRTSLAYGYTF
CDR3 DNA: TGTGCCAGCTCACCATCTCGCACTAGTCTGGCGTATGGCTACACCTTC
D gene: -
J gene: TRBJ1-2
V gene: TRBV18
clone size: once

CDR3 protein: CASSYVQGADGYTF
CDR3 DNA: TGTGCCAGCAGTTACGTACAGGGGGCGGATGGCTACACCTTC
D gene: TRBD1
J gene: TRBJ1-2
V gene: TRBV6-5
clone size: -

CDR3 protein: CASSLVDGQLGYTF
CDR3 DNA: TGCGCCAGCAGCTTGGTGGACGGACAGCTCGGCTACACCTTC
D gene: -
J gene: TRBJ1-2
V gene: TRBV5-1
clone size: once

CDR3 protein: CASSRDTNTEAFF
CDR3 DNA: TGTGCCAGCAGCCGGGACACCAACACTGAAGCTTTCTTT
D gene: -
J gene: TRBJ1-1
V gene: TRBV25-1
clone size: -

CDR3 protein: CASSQDRVSAYEQYF
CDR3 DNA: TGTGCCAGCAGCCAAGACAGGGTTTCAGCCTACGAGCAGTACTTC
D gene: -
J gene: TRBJ2-7
V gene: TRBV3-1/TRBV3-2
clone size: -

CDR3 protein: CASSYASGEDQPQHF
CDR3 DNA: TGTGCCAGCAGTTACGCCAGCGGGGAGGATCAGCCCCAGCATTTT
D gene: -
J gene: TRBJ1-5
V gene: TRBV6-5
clone size: once

CDR3 protein: CASSLVSGGTIF
CDR3 DNA: TGTGCCAGCAGCTTAGTATCGGGGGGTACGATCTTC
D gene: TRBD2
J gene: TRBJ2-1
V gene: TRBV7-9
clone size: -

CDR3 protein: CAWNRGSYEQYF
CDR3 DNA: TGTGCCTGGAATAGGGGTTCCTACGAGCAGTACTTC
D gene: -
J gene: TRBJ2-7
V gene: TRBV30
clone size: -

CDR3 protein: CASSMGTGEQPQHF
CDR3 DNA: TGTGCCAGTAGTATGGGTACAGGAGAACAGCCCCAGCATTTT
D gene: -
J gene: TRBJ1-5
V gene: TRBV19
clone size: -

CDR3 protein: CASSPGGGPYEQYF
CDR3 DNA: TGTGCCAGCAGTCCCGGGGGGGGCCCCTACGAGCAGTACTTC
D gene: TRBD2
J gene: TRBJ2-7
V gene: TRBV6-5
clone size: -

CDR3 protein: CAWSLGTTGYTDTQYF
CDR3 DNA: TGTGCCTGGAGCCTCGGGACTACGGGGTACACAGATACGCAGTATTTT
D gene: TRBD2
J gene: TRBJ2-3
V gene: TRBV30
clone size: few

CDR3 protein: CASSAGQGARNQPQHF
CDR3 DNA: TGTGCCAGCAGCGCAGGACAGGGGGCGCGGAATCAGCCCCAGCATTTT
D gene: TRBD1
J gene: TRBJ1-5
V gene: TRBV2
clone size: -

CDR3 protein: CSARPGDGYTF
CDR3 DNA: TGCAGTGCTAGGCCAGGGGATGGCTACACCTTC
D gene: -
J gene: TRBJ1-2
V gene: TRBV20-1
clone size: -

CDR3 protein: CASREGLGGYTEAFF
CDR3 DNA: TGTGCCAGCAGGGAGGGCCTGGGGGGGTACACTGAAGCTTTCTTT
D gene: -
J gene: TRBJ1-1
V gene: TRBV6-5
clone size: -

CDR3 protein: CASSLALAGLAQETQYF
CDR3 DNA: TGTGCCAGCAGCTTAGCATTAGCGGGGTTGGCGCAAGAGACCCAGTACTTC
D gene: TRBD2
J gene: TRBJ2-5
V gene: TRBV7-2
clone size: -

CDR3 protein: CASSQGPGGAYEQYF
CDR3 DNA: TGCGCCAGCAGCCAAGGACCGGGGGGTGCCTACGAGCAGTACTTC
D gene: TRBD2
J gene: TRBJ2-7
V gene: TRBV4-3
clone size: -

CDR3 protein: CASSLDPQGGRPEAFF
CDR3 DNA: TGTGCCAGCAGCTTAGATCCACAGGGTGGCCGCCCTGAAGCTTTCTTT
D gene: -
J gene: TRBJ1-1
V gene: TRBV7-6
clone size: -

CDR3 protein: CASSPLSGDTQYF
CDR3 DNA: TGTGCCAGCTCACCACTTAGCGGGGATACGCAGTATTTT
D gene: TRBD2
J gene: TRBJ2-3
V gene: TRBV18
clone size: -

CDR3 protein: CASSLGPNTEKLFF
CDR3 DNA: TGTGCCAGCAGCTTAGGGCCGAATACTGAAAAACTGTTTTTT
D gene: -
J gene: TRBJ1-4
V gene: TRBV7-9
clone size: once

CDR3 protein: CASSPQGSVTEAFF
CDR3 DNA: TGTGCCAGCAGCCCACAGGGATCGGTCACTGAAGCTTTCTTT
D gene: -
J gene: TRBJ1-1
V gene: TRBV6-6
clone size: -

CDR3 protein: CASSQVPQGSYGYTF
CDR3 DNA: TGCGCCAGCAGCCAAGTTCCCCAGGGGAGTTATGGCTACACCTTC
D gene: -
J gene: TRBJ1-2
V gene: TRBV4-3
clone size: -

CDR3 protein: CASSPVWRGYTGELFF
CDR3 DNA: TGTGCCAGTAGTCCCGTCTGGCGGGGGTATACCGGGGAGCTGTTTTTT
D gene: TRBD2
J gene: TRBJ2-2
V gene: TRBV19
clone size: -

CDR3 protein: CASSPTSDRTDTQYF
CDR3 DNA: TGTGCCAGCAGCCCGACTAGCGATCGGACAGATACGCAGTATTTT
D gene: TRBD2
J gene: TRBJ2-3
V gene: TRBV14
clone size: -

CDR3 protein: CASSIGQGAYEQYF
CDR3 DNA: TGTGCCAGTAGTATTGGACAGGGGGCGTACGAGCAGTACTTC
D gene: TRBD1
J gene: TRBJ2-7
V gene: TRBV19
clone size: -

CDR3 protein: CASSLRTVTGGTEAFF
CDR3 DNA: TGTGCCAGCAGCCTTCGGACGGTCACGGGGGGCACTGAAGCTTTCTTT
D gene: -
J gene: TRBJ1-1
V gene: TRBV7-8
clone size: -

CDR3 protein: CASSEVGGRGSKNIQYF
CDR3 DNA: TGTGCCAGCAGTGAAGTGGGGGGGCGCGGGTCCAAAAACATTCAGTACTTC
D gene: -
J gene: TRBJ2-4
V gene: TRBV2
clone size: -

CDR3 protein: CASSTGLDNNEQFF
CDR3 DNA: TGTGCCAGTAGTACGGGACTGGACAACAATGAGCAGTTCTTC
D gene: -
J gene: TRBJ2-1
V gene: TRBV19
clone size: -

CDR3 protein: CSVRGPGAYEQYF
CDR3 DNA: TGCAGCGTTAGGGGGCCAGGTGCTTACGAGCAGTACTTC
D gene: TRBD1
J gene: TRBJ2-7
V gene: TRBV29-1
clone size: -

CDR3 protein: CASSRFRTEAFF
CDR3 DNA: TGTGCCAGCAGCCGCTTTCGGACTGAAGCTTTCTTT
D gene: -
J gene: TRBJ1-1
V gene: TRBV7-9
clone size: -

CDR3 protein: CASSSSVLSEQYF
CDR3 DNA: TGTGCCAGCAGTTCGTCTGTTTTGAGCGAGCAGTACTTC
D gene: -
J gene: TRBJ2-7
V gene: TRBV6-4
clone size: few

CDR3 protein: CASSLGTGLAGWGANVLTF
CDR3 DNA: TGTGCCAGCAGCTTAGGGACAGGGCTGGCCGGGTGGGGGGCCAACGTCCTGACTTTC
D gene: TRBD1
J gene: TRBJ2-6
V gene: TRBV5-6
clone size: once

CDR3 protein: CASSVGDNRPNEKLFF
CDR3 DNA: TGTGCCAGCAGCGTAGGAGACAACCGCCCTAATGAAAAACTGTTTTTT
D gene: -
J gene: TRBJ1-4
V gene: TRBV9
clone size: -

CDR3 protein: CAWTSGTGPHEQYF
CDR3 DNA: TGTGCCTGGACCTCCGGGACAGGGCCCCACGAGCAGTACTTC
D gene: TRBD1
J gene: TRBJ2-7
V gene: TRBV30
clone size: -

CDR3 protein: CATSDGQVNQPQHF
CDR3 DNA: TGTGCCACCAGTGATGGACAGGTGAATCAGCCCCAGCATTTT
D gene: TRBD1
J gene: TRBJ1-5
V gene: TRBV24-1
clone size: -